The clone carrying this T cell receptor (beta chain) showed up many times. Its antigen is not identified. The V and J ends lost 3 bases and 6 bases respectively, with 15 bases between them. The CDR3 spans 14 residues. The germline V gene has CDR1 SGHRS and CDR2 YFSETQ. The entry originates in a study of CD8 T cells in ankylosing spondylitis. As the method for making TCR beta libraries, quantitative 5'-RACE with molecular barcodes was used. TCRdb processed the 5' RACE reads anew with MiXCR; each CDR3 protein has one entry. Of about 140,000 distinct CDR3 sequences listed, 25% to 35% are singletons. Study-wide points: Made up of about eight highly homologous variants, a TCR beta motif appeared characteristic of ankylosing spondylitis blood. Enrichment of disease-linked clones was reportedly significant in matched ankylosing spondylitis synovial fluid.

Sequenced: synovial fluid, either unsorted or a sorted T cell fraction (not recorded which). The clonotype was recovered from a male donor with ankylosing spondylitis. This sequence joins TRBV5-1 and TRBJ1-1, with D perhaps matching TRBD1 (5 bases). CDR3 residues: CASSSRVGISEAFF. Written as DNA, the CDR3 is TGCGCCAGCAGCTCCAGGGTCGGGATCTCTGAAGCTTTCTTT.